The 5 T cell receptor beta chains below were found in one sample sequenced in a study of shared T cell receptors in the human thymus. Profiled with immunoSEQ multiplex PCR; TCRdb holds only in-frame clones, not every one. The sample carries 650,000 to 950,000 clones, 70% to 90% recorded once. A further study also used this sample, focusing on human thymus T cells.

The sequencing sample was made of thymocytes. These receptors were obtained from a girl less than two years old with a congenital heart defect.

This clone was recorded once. The CDR3 here is CASSEARPLLAEEQETQYF. CDR3 coding DNA: TGTGCCAGCAGTGAAGCGCGACCTTTATTAGCGGAGGAACAAGAGACCCAGTACTTC. The V call is TRBV6-1, the J call TRBJ2-5; D might be TRBD2 (6 bases). V gave up 0 bases and J gave up 2 bases, with 22 bases separating them. The germline V gene encodes CDR1 MNHNS and CDR2 SASEGT. The CDR3 spans 19 residues.

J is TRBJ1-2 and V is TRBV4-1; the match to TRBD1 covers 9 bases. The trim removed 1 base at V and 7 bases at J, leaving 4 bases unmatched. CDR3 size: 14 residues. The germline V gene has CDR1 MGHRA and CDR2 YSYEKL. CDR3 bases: TGCGCCAGCAGCCAAGTAACAGGGGGCTCTGGCTACACCTTC. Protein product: CASSQVTGGSGYTF.

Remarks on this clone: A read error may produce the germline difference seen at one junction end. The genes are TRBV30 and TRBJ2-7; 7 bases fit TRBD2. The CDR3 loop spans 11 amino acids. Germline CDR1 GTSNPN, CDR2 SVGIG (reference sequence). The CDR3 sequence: CAWSRGEGLHF. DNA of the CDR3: TGTGCCTGGAGTAGAGGGGAGGGTTTGCACTTC.

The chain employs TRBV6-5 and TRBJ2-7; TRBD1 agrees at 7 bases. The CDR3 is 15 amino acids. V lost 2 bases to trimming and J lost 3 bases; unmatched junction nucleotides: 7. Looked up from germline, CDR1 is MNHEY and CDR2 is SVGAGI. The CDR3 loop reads CASSYGPGTDYEQYF. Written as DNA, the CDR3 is TGTGCCAGCAGTTACGGTCCCGGGACAGACTACGAGCAGTACTTC.

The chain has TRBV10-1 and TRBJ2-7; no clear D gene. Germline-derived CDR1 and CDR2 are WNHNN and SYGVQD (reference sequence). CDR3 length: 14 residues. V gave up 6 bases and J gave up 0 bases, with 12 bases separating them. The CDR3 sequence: CASSPTPGSYEQYF. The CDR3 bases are TGCGCCAGCAGCCCAACTCCGGGCTCCTACGAGCAGTACTTC.